The 7 T cell receptor beta chains in this list originate from one sample, sequenced in a study of PD-1 blockade in classical Hodgkin lymphoma. Measured with immunoSEQ multiplex PCR; TCRdb has only the in-frame clones, and not every one. The sample gives roughly 70,000 clones, 70% to 80% of which show up once; less than 9.5% is in the top ten. Brentuximab vedotin exposure varied among the patients, all of whom had relapsed after autologous stem cell transplantation. The material was peripheral blood mononuclear cells (PBMCs), obtained before the second cycle of nivolumab. The receptors derive from a human donor with classical Hodgkin lymphoma.

J is TRBJ1-2 and V is TRBV5-1, with 10 bases lining up with TRBD1. Germline CDR1 SGHRS, CDR2 YFSETQ. The J segment lost 8 bases and the V segment lost 8 bases, leaving 15 bases of the junction unmatched. CDR3 length: 15 amino acids. CDR3 bases: TGCGCCAGTAGTCCCGGGACAGGGGCAGCATGGGGCTACACCTTC. Translated: CASSPGTGAAWGYTF.

This chain's CDR3 is CASRGGEEQYF. DNA of the CDR3: TGTGCCTCCCGGGGGGGGGAAGAGCAGTACTTC. This chain uses TRBV30 with TRBJ2-7; 8 nucleotides align to TRBD2. CDR1 GTSNPN and CDR2 SVGIG come from the germline V gene (reference sequence). The CDR3 is 11 amino acids. V was pared by 7 bases and J by 7 bases, with 6 bases of the junction left unmatched.

This clone occurred a few times. V usage is TRBV9 and J usage is TRBJ1-1, with 7 bases lining up with TRBD1. J was trimmed by 6 bases and V by 7 bases; bases with no gene match: 12. Germline V lookup: CDR1 SGDLS, CDR2 YYNGEE. The CDR3 is 14 amino acids. CDR3 amino acids: CASSYTGVSAEAFF. Here the CDR3 DNA reads TGTGCCAGCTCCTACACAGGGGTTAGCGCTGAAGCTTTCTTT.

In this sample, this clone turned up a few times. The chain links TRBV9 to TRBJ2-3, with D perhaps TRBD1 (6 bases). V lost 0 bases to trimming and J lost 5 bases, with 16 bases between them. The CDR3 covers 16 residues. Germline V lookup: CDR1 SGDLS, CDR2 YYNGEE. The CDR3 DNA is TGTGCCAGCAGCGTAGCCGGGTGGGGGCGAGGAGATACGCAGTATTTT. It codes for CASSVAGWGRGDTQYF.

The chain combines TRBV5-1 with TRBJ2-7; D is unclear. V lost 3 bases to trimming and J lost 0 bases, with 1 base between them. The germline CDR1 and CDR2 sequences are SGHRS and YFSETQ. The CDR3 length is 11 residues. CDR3 region: CASSYSYEQYF. The DNA of the CDR3 is TGCGCCAGCAGCTACTCCTACGAGCAGTACTTC.

DNA of the CDR3: TGTGCCAGCTCACCAAATTACAAGGGGAACACTGAAGCTTTCTTT. This translates into CASSPNYKGNTEAFF. The chain combines TRBV18 with TRBJ1-1; D not resolved. The CDR3 has 15 residues. Trimming shortened V by 2 bases and J by 1 base, and 11 bases separated the two germline ends. Germline V lookup: CDR1 KGHSH, CDR2 LQKENI.

The chain employs TRBV7-9 and TRBJ2-2, with D possibly TRBD1 on 5 matching bases. This CDR3 comprises 16 residues. V lost 2 bases and J 1 base, leaving 11 bases between the germline ends. Looked up from germline, CDR1 is SEHNR and CDR2 is FQNEAQ (reference sequence). CDR3 DNA sequence: TGTGCCAGCAGCTTAAGGGCAGGGTTGAACACCGGGGAGCTGTTTTTT. It codes for CASSLRAGLNTGELFF.